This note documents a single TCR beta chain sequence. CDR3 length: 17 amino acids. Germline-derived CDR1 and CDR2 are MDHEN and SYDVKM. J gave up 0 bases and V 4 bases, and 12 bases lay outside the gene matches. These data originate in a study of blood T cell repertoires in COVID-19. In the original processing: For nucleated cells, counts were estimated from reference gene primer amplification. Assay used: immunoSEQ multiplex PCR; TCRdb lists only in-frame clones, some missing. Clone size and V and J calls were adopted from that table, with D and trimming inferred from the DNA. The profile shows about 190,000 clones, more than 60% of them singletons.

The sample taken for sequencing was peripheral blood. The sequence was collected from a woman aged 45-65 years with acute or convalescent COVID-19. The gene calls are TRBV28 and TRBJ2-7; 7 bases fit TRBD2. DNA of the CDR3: TGTGCCAGCAGTTCTCCGGTGGGGGGGATATTCTCCTACGAGCAGTACTTC. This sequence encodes CASSSPVGGIFSYEQYF.